This is a list of T cell receptor beta chains from one sample in a study of blood T cell repertoires in COVID-19. Profiled with immunoSEQ multiplex PCR; TCRdb holds only in-frame clones, not every one. Of roughly 330,000 clones listed, 70% to 90% are singletons. The sequenced material came from PBMCs or T cells enriched from blood (not recorded which). These receptors came from a woman in her thirties who had recovered from COVID-19. Each CDR3 is given with its conserved first and last residue. The D gene is left open where the match is weak. A row's size may be missing; if present it is once, few, many or a size class.

D,size,J,V,DNA,CDR3
TRBD2,.,TRBJ2-1,TRBV10-3,TGTGCCATCAGTGAGTTGACTAGCGGAAACAATGAGCAGTTCTTC,CAISELTSGNNEQFF
.,.,TRBJ1-1,TRBV4-1,TGCGCCAGCAGCCCCCCGGTGGGAGCTGAAGCTTTCTTT,CASSPPVGAEAFF
.,.,TRBJ1-1,TRBV6-5,TGTGCCAGCAGGGTCGACAGCCTAAACACTGAAGCTTTCTTT,CASRVDSLNTEAFF
.,.,TRBJ1-1,TRBV30,TGTGCCTGGACCTCCCCGGCGGATGGGAACACTGAAGCTTTCTTT,CAWTSPADGNTEAFF
.,.,TRBJ1-1,TRBV18,TGTGCCAGCTCACCCCGACAATTACAAACGAACACTGAAGCTTTCTTT,CASSPRQLQTNTEAFF
.,.,TRBJ2-7,TRBV2,TGTGCCAGCAGTCTTGCACCTGGGCCCCGCGCGGGTCGAGAGCAGTACTTC,CASSLAPGPRAGREQYF
TRBD2,.,TRBJ2-3,TRBV24-1,TGTGCCACCAGTGTGGGGGGGTCGTCGACAGATACGCAGTATTTT,CATSVGGSSTDTQYF
.,.,TRBJ1-2,TRBV3-1/TRBV3-2,TGTGCCAGCAGCCAAGATAACAGGGAAGTTGACTATGGCTACACCTTC,CASSQDNREVDYGYTF
.,.,TRBJ1-6,TRBV5-1,TGCGCCAGCAGCTCCGGAGAGGGTTCGCAATCACCCCTCCACTTT,CASSSGEGSQSPLHF
.,once,TRBJ1-1,TRBV27,TGTGCCAGCAGTTTCTGGCAGTCGAACACTGAAGCTTTCTTT,CASSFWQSNTEAFF
.,.,TRBJ1-1,TRBV12-5,TGTGCTAGTGGTCCGGGGACAAGGTCCAACACTGAAGCTTTCTTT,CASGPGTRSNTEAFF
TRBD1,once,TRBJ2-3,TRBV19,TGTGCCAGTACCAACAGGGGGCTTATAGATACGCAGTATTTT,CASTNRGLIDTQYF
TRBD2,few,TRBJ2-3,TRBV14,TGTGCCAGCAGCCAAGCGGGGGGAACAGATACGCAGTATTTT,CASSQAGGTDTQYF
.,.,TRBJ2-3,TRBV5-1,TGCGCCAGCAGCTCGAACAGGGTAGGCACAGATACGCAGTATTTT,CASSSNRVGTDTQYF
.,once,TRBJ2-5,TRBV20-1,TGCAGTGCTGCTGGGGGCCCGGTCCAGTACTTC,CSAAGGPVQYF
TRBD2,.,TRBJ2-2,TRBV18,TGTGCCAGCTCACCGGCGGGGGGACGCACCGGGGAGCTGTTTTTT,CASSPAGGRTGELFF
.,.,TRBJ1-2,TRBV11-2,TGTGCCAGCAGCCCGTACAGGGCGTCCTATGGCTACACCTTC,CASSPYRASYGYTF
.,.,TRBJ2-2,TRBV5-1,TGCGCCAGCAGCTTGACGGGGGACACCGGGGAGCTGTTTTTT,CASSLTGDTGELFF
.,.,TRBJ2-1,TRBV7-2,TGTGCCAGCAGTCGAGGACAGAGTTCCTACAATGAGCAGTTCTTC,CASSRGQSSYNEQFF
TRBD1,.,TRBJ2-7,TRBV7-9,TGTGCCAGCAGCTCAGACGGACAGGGTTCCTACGAGCAGTACTTC,CASSSDGQGSYEQYF
TRBD1,few,TRBJ1-6,TRBV18,TGTGCCAGCTCACCGGGACAGGGGGAGGCCCTCCACTTT,CASSPGQGEALHF
.,.,TRBJ1-5,TRBV5-4,TGTGCCAGCAGCTTGGATGGCGGGGGCAATCAGCCCCAGCATTTT,CASSLDGGGNQPQHF
.,.,TRBJ1-1,TRBV18,TGTGCCACCCTCAAAGCCCTGAACACTGAAGCTTTCTTT,CATLKALNTEAFF
TRBD2,.,TRBJ2-5,TRBV20-1,TGCAGTGCTAGTCCCCTAGCGGTATCTGAGACCCAGTACTTC,CSASPLAVSETQYF
.,.,TRBJ1-1,TRBV5-1,TGCGCCAGCAGCTGGGGACAGAACACTGAAGCTTTCTTT,CASSWGQNTEAFF
.,.,TRBJ1-4,TRBV4-2,TGTGCCAGCAGACTAACCGGTCAGGGATCGCGTGAAAAACTGTTTTTT,CASRLTGQGSREKLFF
TRBD1,.,TRBJ1-5,TRBV12-3/TRBV12-4,TGTGCCAGCAGGGGACAGGGGCTCCAGCCCCAGCATTTT,CASRGQGLQPQHF
.,.,TRBJ2-3,TRBV9,TGTGCCAGCAGCGTAGCTAACAGTTTGGGTACGCAGTATTTT,CASSVANSLGTQYF
.,.,TRBJ1-1,TRBV5-6,TGTGCCAGCAGCTTACTGCGAGCTTTGAACACTGAAGCTTTCTTT,CASSLLRALNTEAFF
.,.,TRBJ2-2,TRBV14,TGTGCCAGCAGCCAACCGGGACAACCGAACACCGGGGAGCTGTTTTTT,CASSQPGQPNTGELFF
.,.,TRBJ1-6,TRBV4-1,TGCGCCAGCAGCCAAGAGACAGGCGCCCGCCATTCACCCCTCCACTTT,CASSQETGARHSPLHF
TRBD2,.,TRBJ2-7,TRBV27,TGTGCCAGCAGTTTGGCGGGGGGGCTTTACGAGCAGTACTTC,CASSLAGGLYEQYF
.,.,TRBJ1-1,TRBV18,TGTGCCAGCTCGCCGCAGGGTGTTGGCACTGAAGCTTTCTTT,CASSPQGVGTEAFF
TRBD2,.,TRBJ2-1,TRBV12-3/TRBV12-4,TGTGCCAGCAGTTTCGGGGGGGCACGGGAGCAGTTCTTC,CASSFGGAREQFF
.,.,TRBJ1-2,TRBV11-2,TGTGCCAGCAGCTTTAACGGGTACTATGGCTACACCTTC,CASSFNGYYGYTF
TRBD1,.,TRBJ1-1,TRBV9,TGTGCCAGCAGCATCGGCATAGGGGGCGAGAACACTGAAGCTTTCTTT,CASSIGIGGENTEAFF
.,once,TRBJ2-5,TRBV5-4,TGTGCCAGCAGTAGCCCTCAAGAGACCCAGTACTTC,CASSSPQETQYF
.,.,TRBJ1-5,TRBV6-5,TGTGCCAGCAGTTACTCGAGTCAGGGGTATCAGCCCCAGCATTTT,CASSYSSQGYQPQHF
.,once,TRBJ2-3,TRBV2,TGTGCCGGCGGGCGGGGACCGCAGTATTTT,CAGGRGPQYF
.,.,TRBJ2-1,TRBV25-1,TGTGCCAGCAGCGACACAGGTATATCCTACAATGAGCAGTTCTTC,CASSDTGISYNEQFF
.,.,TRBJ2-2,TRBV5-4,TGTGCCAGCAGCTTGGTGCCAGGGCAGGATGCCGGGGAGCTGTTTTTT,CASSLVPGQDAGELFF
.,.,TRBJ1-3,TRBV7-3,TGTGCCAGCAGCTTAACGACGCGAAGGGGGTACTCTGGAAACACCATATATTTT,CASSLTTRRGYSGNTIYF
.,.,TRBJ2-1,TRBV6-5,TGTGCCAGCAGACAAAACAATGAGCAGTTCTTC,CASRQNNEQFF